Listed below are T cell receptor beta chains from one sample, sequenced in a study of cytomegalovirus exposure and HLA in healthy donors. Profiling relied on immunoSEQ multiplex PCR, and the TCRdb table lists in-frame clones only, not all of them. The data hold more than 150,000 clones, with 77% observed a single time. Sequenced material: PBMCs. The receptors come from a man between 18 and 35 years old in good health and CMV-seronegative. Both conserved end residues are part of each CDR3.

TRBV30	TRBJ2-2	CAVTSGGSFAGELFF
TRBV6-1	TRBJ1-5	CASSEGQSNQPQHF
TRBV2	TRBJ2-3	CASVGLAGVTDTQYF
TRBV5-6	TRBJ2-5	CASSAPFGTSVTQYF
TRBV4-1	TRBJ2-5	CASSQPGLAVETQYF
TRBV5-1	TRBJ2-6	CASSLYGQGSGANVLTF
TRBV7-2	TRBJ2-2	CASSPQPGKHTGELFF
TRBV18	TRBJ1-1	CASSPPDFMNTEAFF
TRBV19	TRBJ1-1	CASSGYRANTEAFF
TRBV6-5	TRBJ1-2	CATRAIYGYTF
TRBV6-9	TRBJ1-2	CASERNPPQIDRKAGYTF
TRBV2	TRBJ2-6	CASSYLGANVLTF
TRBV5-1	TRBJ2-3	CASSLSGGGHTDTQYF
TRBV6-1	TRBJ2-7	CAKTLSSYEQYF
TRBV25-1	TRBJ2-2	CASTRAGNTGELFF